Below, 5 T cell receptor beta chains from the same sample are listed, as sequenced in a study of shared clonotypes between healthy human individuals. The naive CD8 subset, CD45RO-negative cells positively selected for CCR7, excluded terminally differentiated effector memory CD45RA+ cells. The repertoire was sequenced with immunoSEQ multiplex PCR; TCRdb's copy has only in-frame clones and lacks some. Here the sample spans hundreds of thousands of clones, about 90% being singletons. The source material was naive CD8+ T cells sorted from blood. These receptors originate from a man aged 25 to 40 in good health.

This clone has a single count. The chain has TRBV7-2 and TRBJ2-2; D call uncertain. Germline CDR1 reads SGHTA; CDR2 reads FQGNSA. This CDR3 is built from 16 residues. V lost 5 bases to trimming and J lost 5 bases, with 18 bases between them. CDR3 protein: CASSGIGDGSTGELFF. The CDR3 coding sequence is TGTGCCAGCAGCGGAATTGGTGACGGATCAACCGGGGAGCTGTTTTTT.

V is TRBV2 and J is TRBJ2-7; the match to TRBD2 covers 8 bases. This CDR3 has 17 residues. The V segment lost 6 bases and the J segment 0 bases; nucleotides outside the gene matches: 13. From germline, CDR1 is SNHLY and CDR2 FYNNEI. CDR3 in DNA: TGTGCCAGCAGCCTGAGTAAAACTAGCGGTAGCTCCTACGAGCAGTACTTC. It is translated as CASSLSKTSGSSYEQYF.

V usage is TRBV11-2 and J usage is TRBJ1-1; the D is unclear. The germline V gene encodes CDR1 SGHAT and CDR2 FQNNGV. The CDR3 has 16 amino acids. Trimming stripped 1 base from V and 4 bases from J, with 16 bases between. The CDR3 nucleotides are TGTGCCAGCAGCTTAGGTGAGTCGGGCTACGGCACTGAAGCTTTCTTT. It specifies CASSLGESGYGTEAFF.

V gene TRBV7-9 combines with J gene TRBJ1-1, with 12 bases lining up with TRBD1. The V segment lost 3 bases and the J segment 5 bases; nucleotides outside the gene matches: 4. Germline V gives CDR1 SEHNR, CDR2 FQNEAQ (reference sequence). CDR3 length: 15 amino acids. The CDR3 DNA reads as TGTGCCAGCAGCTTGGGACAGGGGGCGAATACTGAAGCTTTCTTT. It is translated as CASSLGQGANTEAFF.

This clone was recorded a few times. Other DNA sequences of this sample code for an identical CDR3. The V call is TRBV28, the J call TRBJ1-5; unclear D gene. Trimming cost V 2 bases and J 2 bases, with 7 bases left between them. The CDR3 is 14 residues long. The V gene's germline CDR1 is MDHEN and CDR2 SYDVKM. This CDR3 reads CASSLGGGNQPQHF. CDR3 sequence (DNA): TGTGCCAGCAGTTTAGGTGGGGGCAATCAGCCCCAGCATTTT.